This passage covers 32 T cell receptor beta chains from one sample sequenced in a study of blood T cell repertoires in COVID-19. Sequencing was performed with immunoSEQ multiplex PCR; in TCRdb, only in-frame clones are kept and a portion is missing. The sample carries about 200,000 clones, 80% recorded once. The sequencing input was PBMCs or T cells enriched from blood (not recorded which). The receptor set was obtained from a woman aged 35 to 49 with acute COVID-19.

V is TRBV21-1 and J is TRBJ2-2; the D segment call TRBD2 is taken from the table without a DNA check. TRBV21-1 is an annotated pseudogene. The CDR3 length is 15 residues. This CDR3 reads CASSTPWRERGELFF. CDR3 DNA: TGTGCCAGCAGCACCCCGTGGCGGGAGCGCGGGGAGCTGTTTTTT.

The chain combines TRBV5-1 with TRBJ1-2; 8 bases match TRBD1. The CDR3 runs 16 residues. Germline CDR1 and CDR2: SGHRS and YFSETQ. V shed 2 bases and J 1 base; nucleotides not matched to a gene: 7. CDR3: CASSLSRDRYNYGYTF. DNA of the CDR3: TGCGCCAGCAGCTTAAGCCGGGACAGGTATAACTATGGCTACACCTTC.

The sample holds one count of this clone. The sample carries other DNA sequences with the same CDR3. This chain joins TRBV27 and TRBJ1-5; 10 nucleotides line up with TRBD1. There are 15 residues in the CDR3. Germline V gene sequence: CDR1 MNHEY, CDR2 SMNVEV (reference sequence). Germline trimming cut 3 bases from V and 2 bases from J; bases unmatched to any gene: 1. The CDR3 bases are TGTGCCAGCAGTTTGGGGACAGGGGGCAATCAGCCCCAGCATTTT. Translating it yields CASSLGTGGNQPQHF.

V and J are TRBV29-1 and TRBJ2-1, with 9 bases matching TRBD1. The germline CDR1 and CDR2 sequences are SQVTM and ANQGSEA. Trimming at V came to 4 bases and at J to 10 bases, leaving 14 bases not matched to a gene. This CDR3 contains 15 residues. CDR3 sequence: CSVAPTPGQGVEQFF. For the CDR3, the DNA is TGCAGCGTTGCACCGACCCCGGGACAGGGAGTGGAGCAGTTCTTC.

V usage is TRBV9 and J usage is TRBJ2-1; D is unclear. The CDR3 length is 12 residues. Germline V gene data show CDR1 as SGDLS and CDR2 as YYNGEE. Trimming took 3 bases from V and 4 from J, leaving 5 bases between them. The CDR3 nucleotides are TGTGCCAGCAGCGACCGGTACAATGAGCAGTTCTTC. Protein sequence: CASSDRYNEQFF.

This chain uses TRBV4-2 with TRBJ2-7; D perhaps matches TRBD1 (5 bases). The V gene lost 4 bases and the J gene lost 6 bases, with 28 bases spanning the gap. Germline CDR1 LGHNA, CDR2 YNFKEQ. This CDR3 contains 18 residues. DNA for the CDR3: TGTGCCAGCAGCCCCCTTTTTAGGATGTCGGACGAAAGGGGCGAGCAGTACTTC. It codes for CASSPLFRMSDERGEQYF.

The CDR3 loop is CSVGEGLAGGYEQYF. The CDR3 region has the DNA TGCAGCGTTGGAGAGGGTCTAGCGGGAGGCTACGAGCAGTACTTC. This chain uses TRBV29-1 with TRBJ2-7; TRBD2 matches at 11 bases. V shed 4 bases and J 3 bases; nucleotides not matched to a gene: 8. Germline V CDR1 and CDR2: SQVTM, ANQGSEA. The CDR3 runs 15 residues.

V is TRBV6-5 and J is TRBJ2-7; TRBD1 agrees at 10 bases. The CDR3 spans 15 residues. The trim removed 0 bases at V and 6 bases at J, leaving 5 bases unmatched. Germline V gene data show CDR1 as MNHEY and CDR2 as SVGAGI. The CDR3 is CASSYSTDRGAEQYF. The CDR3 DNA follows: TGTGCCAGCAGTTACTCGACGGACAGGGGGGCCGAGCAGTACTTC.

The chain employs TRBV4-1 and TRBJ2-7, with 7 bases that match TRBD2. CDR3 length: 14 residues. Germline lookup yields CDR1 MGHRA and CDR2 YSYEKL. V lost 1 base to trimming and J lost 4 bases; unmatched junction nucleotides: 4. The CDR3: CASSQVGGKYEQYF. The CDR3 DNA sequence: TGCGCCAGCAGCCAAGTGGGAGGGAAGTACGAGCAGTACTTC.

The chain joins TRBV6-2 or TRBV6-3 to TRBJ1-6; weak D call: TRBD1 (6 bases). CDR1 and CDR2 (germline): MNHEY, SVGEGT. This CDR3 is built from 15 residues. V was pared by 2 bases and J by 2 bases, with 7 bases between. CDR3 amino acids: CASSYGQTYNSPLHF. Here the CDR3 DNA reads TGTGCCAGCAGTTACGGACAGACCTATAATTCACCCCTCCACTTT.

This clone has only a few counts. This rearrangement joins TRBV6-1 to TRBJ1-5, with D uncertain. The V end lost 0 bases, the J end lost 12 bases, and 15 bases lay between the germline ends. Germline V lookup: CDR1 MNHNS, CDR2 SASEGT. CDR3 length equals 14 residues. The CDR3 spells CASSEASPGRFQHF. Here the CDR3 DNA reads TGTGCCAGCAGTGAAGCGTCACCGGGAAGGTTCCAGCATTTT.

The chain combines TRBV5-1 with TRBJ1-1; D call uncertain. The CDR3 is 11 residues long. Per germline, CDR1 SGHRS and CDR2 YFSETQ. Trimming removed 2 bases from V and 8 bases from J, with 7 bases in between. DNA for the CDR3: TGCGCCAGCAGCTTCCTGGGCGAAGCTTTCTTT. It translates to CASSFLGEAFF.

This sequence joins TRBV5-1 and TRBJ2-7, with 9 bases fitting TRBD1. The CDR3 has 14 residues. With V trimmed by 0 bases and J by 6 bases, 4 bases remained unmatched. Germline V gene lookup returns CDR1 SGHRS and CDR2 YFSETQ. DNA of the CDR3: TGCGCCAGCAGCTTGGACGGACAGGGGATCGAGCAGTACTTC. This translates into CASSLDGQGIEQYF.

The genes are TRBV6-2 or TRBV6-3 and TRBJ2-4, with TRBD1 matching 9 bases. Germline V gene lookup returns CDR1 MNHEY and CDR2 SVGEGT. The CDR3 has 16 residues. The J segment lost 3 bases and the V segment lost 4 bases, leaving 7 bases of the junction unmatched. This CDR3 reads CASSSLPGQGKNIQYF. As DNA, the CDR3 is TGTGCCAGCAGTTCCCTTCCGGGACAGGGCAAAAACATTCAGTACTTC.

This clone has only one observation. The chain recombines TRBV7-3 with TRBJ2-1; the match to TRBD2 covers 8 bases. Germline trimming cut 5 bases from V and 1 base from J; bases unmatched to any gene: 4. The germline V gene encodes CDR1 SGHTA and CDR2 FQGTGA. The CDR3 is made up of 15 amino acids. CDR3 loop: CASSRSGGSYNEQFF. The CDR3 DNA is TGTGCCAGCAGCAGAAGCGGGGGATCCTACAATGAGCAGTTCTTC.

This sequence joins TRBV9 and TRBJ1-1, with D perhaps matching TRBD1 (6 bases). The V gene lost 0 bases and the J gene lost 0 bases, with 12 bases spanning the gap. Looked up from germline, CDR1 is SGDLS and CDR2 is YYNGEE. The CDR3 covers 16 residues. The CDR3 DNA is TGTGCCAGCAGCGTAGTAACAGGGAGAATGAACACTGAAGCTTTCTTT. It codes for CASSVVTGRMNTEAFF.

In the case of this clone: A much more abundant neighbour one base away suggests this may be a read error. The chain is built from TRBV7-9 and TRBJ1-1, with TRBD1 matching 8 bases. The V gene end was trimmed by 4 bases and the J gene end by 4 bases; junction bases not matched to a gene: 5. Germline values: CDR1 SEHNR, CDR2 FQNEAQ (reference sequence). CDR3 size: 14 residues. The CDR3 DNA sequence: TGTGCCAGCAGCTCAGGGGGCGCGGGCACTGAAGCTTTCTTT. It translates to CASSSGGAGTEAFF.

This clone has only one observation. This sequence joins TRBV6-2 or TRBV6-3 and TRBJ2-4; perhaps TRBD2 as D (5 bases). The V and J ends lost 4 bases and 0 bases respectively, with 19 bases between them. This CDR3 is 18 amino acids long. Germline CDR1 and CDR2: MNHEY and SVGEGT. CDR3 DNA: TGTGCCAGCAGTTCCCCCCCTAACGGGGTGGGAGCCAAAAACATTCAGTACTTC. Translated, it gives CASSSPPNGVGAKNIQYF.

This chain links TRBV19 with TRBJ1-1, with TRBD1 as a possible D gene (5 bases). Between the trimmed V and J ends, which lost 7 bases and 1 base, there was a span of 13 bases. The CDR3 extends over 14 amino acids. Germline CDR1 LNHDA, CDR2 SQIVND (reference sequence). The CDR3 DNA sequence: TGTGCCAGTACCATCGGTCAGGGGAACACTGAAGCTTTCTTT. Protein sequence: CASTIGQGNTEAFF.

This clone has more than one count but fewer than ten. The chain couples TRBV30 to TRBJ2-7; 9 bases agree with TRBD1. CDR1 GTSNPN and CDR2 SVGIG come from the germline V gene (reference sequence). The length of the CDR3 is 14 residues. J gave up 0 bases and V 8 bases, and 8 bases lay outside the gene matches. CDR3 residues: CAGLLGQGSYEQYF. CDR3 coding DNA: TGTGCCGGACTCCTGGGACAGGGCTCCTACGAGCAGTACTTC.

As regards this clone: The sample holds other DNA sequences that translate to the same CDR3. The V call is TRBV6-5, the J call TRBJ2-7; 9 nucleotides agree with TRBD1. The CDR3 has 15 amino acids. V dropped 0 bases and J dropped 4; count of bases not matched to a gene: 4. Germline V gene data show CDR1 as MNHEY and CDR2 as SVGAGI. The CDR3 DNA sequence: TGTGCCAGCAGTTACTCGACAGGGGGGACATACGAGCAGTACTTC. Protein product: CASSYSTGGTYEQYF.

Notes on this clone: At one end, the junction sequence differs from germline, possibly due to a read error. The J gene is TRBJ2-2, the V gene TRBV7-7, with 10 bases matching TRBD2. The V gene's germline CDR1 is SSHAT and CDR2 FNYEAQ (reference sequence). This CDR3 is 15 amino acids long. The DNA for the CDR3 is TGTGCTAGCAGCTCTCTAGCGGGAGACACCGGGGAGCTGTTTTTT. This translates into CASSSLAGDTGELFF.

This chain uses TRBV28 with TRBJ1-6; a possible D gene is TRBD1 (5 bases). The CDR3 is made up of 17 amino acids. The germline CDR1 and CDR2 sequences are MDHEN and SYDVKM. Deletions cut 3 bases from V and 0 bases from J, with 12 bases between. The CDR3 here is CASSLGGISSYNSPLHF. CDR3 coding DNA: TGTGCCAGCAGTTTGGGGGGAATAAGCTCCTATAATTCACCCCTCCACTTT.

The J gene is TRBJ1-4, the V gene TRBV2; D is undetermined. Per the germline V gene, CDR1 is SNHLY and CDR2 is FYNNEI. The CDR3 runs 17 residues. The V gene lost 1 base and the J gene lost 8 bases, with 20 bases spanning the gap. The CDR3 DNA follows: TGTGCCAGCAGTGAAGTTGGAACCTCCCGTGCCGGGGAAAAACTGTTTTTT. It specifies CASSEVGTSRAGEKLFF.

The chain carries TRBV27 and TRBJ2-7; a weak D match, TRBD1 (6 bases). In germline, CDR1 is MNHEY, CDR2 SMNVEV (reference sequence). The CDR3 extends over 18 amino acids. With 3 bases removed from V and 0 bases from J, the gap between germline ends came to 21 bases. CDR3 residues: CASSFPKNRVGSSYEQYF. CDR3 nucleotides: TGTGCCAGCAGTTTCCCGAAGAACAGGGTAGGTAGCTCCTACGAGCAGTACTTC.

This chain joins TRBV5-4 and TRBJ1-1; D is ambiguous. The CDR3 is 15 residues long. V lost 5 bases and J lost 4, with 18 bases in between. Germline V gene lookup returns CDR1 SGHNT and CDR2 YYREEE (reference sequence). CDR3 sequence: CASRPAGVSATEAFF. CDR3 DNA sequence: TGTGCCAGCAGACCCGCCGGGGTCAGCGCCACTGAAGCTTTCTTT.

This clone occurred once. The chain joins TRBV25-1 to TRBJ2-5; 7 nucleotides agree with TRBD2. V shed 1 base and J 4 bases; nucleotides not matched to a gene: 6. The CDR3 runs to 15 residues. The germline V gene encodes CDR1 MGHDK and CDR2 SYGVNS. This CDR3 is CASSESLAGGETQYF. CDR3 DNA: TGTGCCAGCAGTGAATCGTTAGCGGGCGGAGAGACCCAGTACTTC.

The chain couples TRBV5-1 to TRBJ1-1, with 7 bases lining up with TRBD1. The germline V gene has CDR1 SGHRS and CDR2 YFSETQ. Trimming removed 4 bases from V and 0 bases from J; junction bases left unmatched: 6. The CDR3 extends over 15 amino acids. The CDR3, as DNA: TGCGCCAGCAGCGAGGGGGGACAGTTGAACACTGAAGCTTTCTTT. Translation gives CASSEGGQLNTEAFF.

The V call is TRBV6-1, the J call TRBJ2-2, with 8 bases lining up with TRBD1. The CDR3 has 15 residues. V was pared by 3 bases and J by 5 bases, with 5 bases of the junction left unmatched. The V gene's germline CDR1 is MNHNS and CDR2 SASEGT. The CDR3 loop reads CASSEVRQGTGELFF. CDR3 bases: TGTGCCAGCAGTGAGGTGCGACAGGGGACCGGGGAGCTGTTTTTT.

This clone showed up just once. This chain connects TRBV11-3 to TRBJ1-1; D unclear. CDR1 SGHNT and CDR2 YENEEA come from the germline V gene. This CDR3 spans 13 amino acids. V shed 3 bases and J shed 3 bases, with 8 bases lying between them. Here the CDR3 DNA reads TGTGCCAGCAGCTTGGGCCGCTACACTGAAGCTTTCTTT. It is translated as CASSLGRYTEAFF. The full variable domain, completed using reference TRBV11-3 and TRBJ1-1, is EAGVVQSPRYKIIEKKQPVAFWCNPISGHNTLYWYLQNLGQGPELLIRYENEEAVDDSQLPKDRFSAERLKGVDSTLKIQPAELGDSAVYLCASSLGRYTEAFFGQGTRLTVV.

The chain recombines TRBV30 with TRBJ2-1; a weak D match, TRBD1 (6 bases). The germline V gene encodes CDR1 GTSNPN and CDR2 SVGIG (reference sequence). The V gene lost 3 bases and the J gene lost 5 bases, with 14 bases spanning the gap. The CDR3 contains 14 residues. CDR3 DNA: TGTGCCTGGAGGAATTTGGGGGCCCACAATGAGCAGTTCTTC. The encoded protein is CAWRNLGAHNEQFF.

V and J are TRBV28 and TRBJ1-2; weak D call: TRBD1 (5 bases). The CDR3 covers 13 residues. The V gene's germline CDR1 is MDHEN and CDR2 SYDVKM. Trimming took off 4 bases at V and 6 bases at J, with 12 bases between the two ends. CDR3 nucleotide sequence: TGTGCCAGCAGTTGGAGCCCAGGGAATGGCTACACCTTC. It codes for CASSWSPGNGYTF.